The entry that follows covers one T cell receptor (beta chain) sequence. Its antigen target is currently unknown. No base quality information exists; no much larger clone differs at one position. CDR1 and CDR2 are read off the germline V gene as SGHAT and FQNNGV. The CDR3 sequence holds 18 residues, the cysteine and phenylalanine included. Kept here is only the CDR3 DNA, which spans 54 bases and is read in frame from base 1. At the junction V is shortened by 3 bases and J by 0 bases, with 18 bases in between. This entry is derived from a study of cytomegalovirus exposure and HLA in healthy donors (TCRdb year 2017). For the wider study: An earlier analysis of around 600 of the donors reported roughly 300 Gb of sequence data and 117 million unique TCR beta sequences from about 200 million T cells. Typing coverage varied by locus: roughly 629-640 donors for A, B, C, DRB1 and DQB1; approximately 520 for DQA1; 600 to 610 for DPA1; about 450 for DPB1. About five DR-DQ haplotypes were treated as single units for association and clustering because of strong linkage in the cohort. About 300 gigabases of sequencing data and approximately 93 million unique TCR sequences were included in an early release covering several hundred HLA-typed donors. To study patterns of TCR occurrence, a later analysis re-analyzed previously published TCR beta repertoires from 666 donors and added high-resolution HLA genotyping. Among about 390 genotyped donors of the cohort, an average of 235,054 unique TCR beta nucleotide sequences were sequenced per donor, around 20% of them non-productive. The study profiled the T cell repertoires of around 700 subjects by immunosequencing and related them to cytomegalovirus serostatus. Rather than using new phenotypic data, the later analysis identified candidate immune exposures from TCR beta sequences and from how often those sequences occurred across donors. The study was designed to test whether signatures of past pathogen exposure could be identified by cataloging public T cell receptors. Alongside the repertoire data, information on donor age, sex, ethnicity and CMV serostatus was compiled. Of the roughly 400 genotyped donors, about 80% fell in the genetic ancestry cluster associated with self-reported Caucasian donors. Along with the roughly 670-subject first cohort, a separate validation cohort of over a hundred different subjects was used. HLA typing covered class I and class II loci at four-digit resolution. All discovery cohort repertoires had been generated using a single sequencing platform. In an earlier analysis of a few hundred of the donors, high-throughput TCR beta sequencing was used to judge whether each TCR beta V gene segment behaved as functional or pseudogenic. In a later genetic analysis, genome-wide SNP genotypes for about three fifths of the 666 donors were used, and that subset was treated as a discovery cohort. The study combined high-throughput TCR immunosequencing, statistical association of individual TCRs with disease status, and machine learning to predict cytomegalovirus infection status. General conclusions and limits of the study: Broadly in line with IMGT annotations, most TCR beta V segments showed up in productive rearrangements about 87% or about 30% of the time in an earlier analysis of several hundred of the donors. Correlated functional status among segregating V segments might reflect linkage disequilibrium, but an unknown experimental factor could not be ruled out. Because the 87-base-pair reads could not distinguish some IMGT-functional V segments, including TRBV6-2 and TRBV6-3, those segments were excluded. Because counts were too low, roughly 17 rarely observed V segments, including chromosome 9 orphons, were left out of the earlier analysis of approximately 580 of the donors. While some public TCRs were present in many individuals, most TCR sequences turned up only very rarely across donors. A group of highly shared sequence variants was considered likely to be a technical artifact of the sequencing pipeline. A later genetic analysis associated a missense DCLRE1C variant with V-gene and J-gene trimming of TCR beta chains, and an independent cohort replicated the association. A further reported finding was that TCR beta sequences accurately predicted the HLA-A and HLA-B alleles for most subjects in the first cohort. The presence/absence analyses assumed that sequencing depth was roughly uniform across donors, and that assumption may not be true. The study gave a list of 150 to 200 TCR beta chains associated with cytomegalovirus. Immune exposure information for the cohort was limited to CMV serostatus. The cohort was sequenced for TCR beta chains only, and without alpha or paired-chain data the features that could be detected were limited. In a later genetic analysis, fewer N-insertions in productive TCRs were reported among donors in an Asian-associated ancestry cluster than the roughly 700-donor mean. A later analysis found that HLA-associated TCR beta chains were more clonally expanded and had lower generation probabilities than equally common non-associated chains. HLA typing was unavailable for some donors at each locus, so association tests used only the typed subset. In vitro tests confirmed that a few of the cytomegalovirus-associated TCR beta chains recognize cytomegalovirus antigens. Specific HLA alleles were associated with over 15,000 TCR beta sequences at a false discovery rate of 0.05 in a later analysis. When HLA alleles, especially DR and DQ, strongly co-occurred, TCR associations were difficult to assign to individual alleles. According to a later analysis, TCR association rates differed among HLA loci, with DRB1 alleles showing the most associated TCRs and HLA-C alleles showing the fewest. A later analysis reported that several top co-occurrence clusters appeared linked to parvovirus B19, influenza, CMV and Epstein-Barr virus. In a later analysis, most CMV-associated TCR beta chains were found to appear HLA-restricted, with HLA associations seemingly driven largely by CMV exposure. According to the authors, the approach could potentially be generalized to other disease states and immunological phenotypes. The classifier was reported to diagnose cytomegalovirus status with high specificity and sensitivity in both the original and validation cohorts.

The cohort consisted of 600 or so healthy bone marrow donors. At the time of sampling, every cohort member was nominally healthy, though immune exposures that went unrecorded were likely present. The donor was CMV seronegative and was included in the group of hundreds of seronegative cohort members. Every donor gave a peripheral blood sample, and the peripheral blood mononuclear cells from that sample were used for TCR beta sequencing. The Qiagen DNeasy Blood Extraction Kit was used to extract genomic DNA from the blood cell samples. The library was prepared using the immunoSEQ multiplex PCR assay. The multiplex PCR relied on a mix of 60 forward primers for TCR Vbeta segments and 13 reverse primers for TCR Jbeta segments. Amplification of the CDR3 region of rearranged TCR beta genes was performed with a multiplex PCR assay on genomic DNA. The Illumina HiSeq System was used to sequence the amplified TCR beta libraries as 87-base-pair reads. As for how the authors treated the data: In a later analysis, tens of millions of unique TCR beta chains were counted across the roughly 610 repertoires, and around 10 million of these chains were shared by at least two donors. Raw reads were error-corrected and collapsed into unique sequences by a nearest-neighbor algorithm in which closely related sequences were merged to remove PCR and sequencing errors. To assign V, D and J gene segments, CDR3 sequences were aligned to IMGT reference sequences. For a sequence to be retained, a match of at least six nucleotides was required to both a V gene segment and a J gene segment. Rearrangements were classified as productive when the CDR3 lacked stop codons and remained in frame with V and J, and all other rearrangements were classified as non-productive. Following IMGT convention, CDR3 was defined as the stretch from the second conserved V-encoded cysteine to the conserved J-encoded phenylalanine. The earlier analysis of about 530 of the donors excluded any sequence lacking an unambiguous match to a single V gene segment. In an earlier analysis of almost 600 of the donors, a V segment was called functional when productive rearrangements were above 56.7%, and segregating when the standard deviation between donors exceeded 5%. To diagnose cytomegalovirus status from the catalog of TCR beta chain sequences, a statistical classification framework was built. V and J gene assignment, in a later analysis, came from comparing TCR nucleotide sequences with IMGT/GENE-DB human TR gene sequences. Using the TCRdist pipeline, a later analysis assigned CDR3 sequences along with most-parsimonious VDJ recombination scenarios. In a later analysis, every TCR beta chain was defined by the combination of its CDR3 amino acid sequence and its V-gene family, and reads without a unique V-gene family were dropped. A later analysis removed several hundred highly shared, low-generation-probability nucleotide sequences to deal with suspected cross-contamination and a sequencing artifact. In a later analysis, a clonal expansion index was calculated for each public chain from normalized within-repertoire ranks of inferred template counts. Generation probabilities in a later analysis came from a VDJ recombination model fitted to out-of-frame rearrangements, and those results were checked against IGoR. Hypergeometric tests were used in a later analysis to score TCR-TCR, TCR-HLA and TCR-CMV co-occurrence, with a repertoire-size bias correction applied to the TCR pairs. A later analysis estimated false discovery rates by permuting HLA or CMV assignments 20 times. A later analysis grouped co-occurring TCRs with DBSCAN, adding TCRdist sequence similarity when clustering within HLA-allele-positive subsets. Co-occurrence clustering excluded repertoires with fewer than 30,000 or more than 120,000 public chains, plus five with anomalous nucleotide sharing. This is the immuneACCESS table as TCRdb keeps it, with only in-frame sequences that have V and J called. A part of the clones is gone; compared with another copy, unresolved V genes explain less than half, and the rest is unexplained. V, J and clone size are taken as reported in that table, and D and trimming were inferred from the DNA itself. Recorded for this sample are more than 95,000 clones; about 83% of them occurred a single time. The ten biggest clones cover 5% to 6.5% of the sample.

The rearranged segments are TRBV11-2 and TRBJ1-3; the D segment could be TRBD1, given 6 matching bases. The sequenced sample consisted of PBMCs. This receptor was taken from a man between 18 and 29 years old in good health and CMV-seronegative. This receptor has the CDR3 CASSLGLSTDSSGNTIYF. The DNA sequence is as follows: TGTGCCAGCAGCTTGGGCCTATCGACGGACAGCTCTGGAAACACCATATATTTT.